Each of the 8 T cell receptor beta chains below was sequenced from the same sample in a study of T cells after yellow fever vaccination. TCRdb reprocessed the 5' RACE reads via MiXCR and lists one record per CDR3 protein. The sample has some 350,000 distinct CDR3 sequences, about 4% seen once. This specimen consisted of PBMCs, obtained 5 days after the yellow fever booster vaccination. These receptors originate from a man younger than 35 who received the YFV17D yellow fever vaccine.

The chain recombines TRBV6-5 with TRBJ2-3; no clear D. CDR3 length equals 13 residues. The V gene's germline CDR1 is MNHEY and CDR2 SVGAGI. V lost 2 bases, J lost 6 bases, and 9 bases lay in between. CDR3 sequence reads: CASSYQTRDTQYF. DNA of the CDR3: TGTGCCAGCAGTTACCAGACCCGGGATACGCAGTATTTT.

This chain joins TRBV29-1 and TRBJ1-1, with 8 bases fitting TRBD1. Germline V gives CDR1 SQVTM, CDR2 ANQGSEA. After removal of 6 bases from V and 0 bases from J, the junction contained 3 bases not matched to a gene. There are 13 residues in the CDR3. The CDR3 DNA sequence: TGCAGCGTGGTGGACAGGGTGAACACTGAAGCTTTCTTT. As protein: CSVVDRVNTEAFF.

The genes are TRBV5-4 and TRBJ2-3; 7 bases map to TRBD2. Per germline, CDR1 SGHNT and CDR2 YYREEE (reference sequence). V was clipped by 5 bases and J by 1 base; unmatched bases: 10. CDR3 size: 16 residues. CDR3 protein: CASRNQAGRRTDTQYF. The CDR3 nucleotides are TGTGCCAGCAGGAATCAAGCGGGGAGGCGCACAGATACGCAGTATTTT.

This clonotype was found a few times. The chain links TRBV4-1 to TRBJ1-1, with 9 nucleotides matching TRBD1. Germline loops: CDR1 MGHRA, CDR2 YSYEKL. Losses at the gene ends were 6 bases for V and 6 bases for J; bases not matched to a gene: 14. The CDR3 has 16 amino acids. CDR3 amino acids: CASSNYRGQLFSEAFF. CDR3 bases: TGCGCCAGCAGTAATTACAGGGGGCAGCTCTTCTCTGAAGCTTTCTTT.

This clonotype came up many times. The chain carries TRBV12-3 or TRBV12-4 and TRBJ2-5; D is unresolved. V was shortened by 7 bases and J by 2 bases, with 17 bases between the two germline ends. The CDR3 contains 15 residues. CDR3 DNA: TGTGCCAGCACCGCATGGGGAAGCTTTCAAGAGACCCAGTACTTC. Translated: CASTAWGSFQETQYF.

The CDR3 loop is CASSMTGTDHNTGELFF. CDR3 bases: TGTGCCAGCAGTATGACCGGGACAGATCATAACACCGGGGAGCTGTTTTTT. The rearrangement joins TRBV2 to TRBJ2-2, with TRBD1 identical over 7 bases. Germline CDR1 reads SNHLY; CDR2 reads FYNNEI. The J segment lost 2 bases and the V segment lost 5 bases, leaving 11 bases of the junction unmatched. CDR3 length equals 17 residues.

This clonotype was seen a handful of times. The V gene is TRBV4-1, the J gene TRBJ2-1, with D uncertain. Trimming took off 4 bases at V and 6 bases at J, with 7 bases between the two ends. The CDR3 is 12 residues long. Germline CDR1 MGHRA, CDR2 YSYEKL. The CDR3 spells CASSPWGNEQFF. CDR3 DNA sequence: TGCGCCAGCAGCCCCTGGGGCAATGAGCAGTTCTTC.

This clonotype was counted many times. CDR3 sequence: CASRGWDRTQETQYF. The CDR3 bases are TGTGCCAGCAGAGGATGGGACAGGACCCAAGAGACCCAGTACTTC. This rearrangement joins TRBV27 to TRBJ2-5; 8 nucleotides agree with TRBD1. The J segment lost 1 base and the V segment lost 6 bases, leaving 7 bases of the junction unmatched. Germline-derived CDR1 and CDR2 are MNHEY and SMNVEV (reference sequence). This CDR3 has 15 residues.